This TCR beta chain was identified during a study of CD4+ T cells in melanoma. Overall study results and limits: CD8+ T cell, macrophage and B cell function reportedly correlated with neoantigen-specific CD4+ T cells. Diverse differentiation states were reported for melanoma neoantigen-specific CD4+ T cells.

This CDR3 has 12 residues. With 1 base removed from V and 13 bases from J, the gap between germline ends came to 11 bases. Germline lookup yields CDR1 MGHDK and CDR2 SYGVNS. Here immunoSEQ multiplex PCR was the method, and the copy in TCRdb shows in-frame clones only, minus some. The sample shows 18,000 or so clones, 81% of them seen only once. To note about this clone: Antigen unknown.

Sequenced: cells from a culture (not recorded whether cultured in vitro). The receptor comes from a human donor with melanoma. The rearrangement links TRBV25-1 to TRBJ1-3; TRBD1 is a possible D gene (5 bases). CDR3 amino acids: CASSEWAGTIYF. Written as DNA, the CDR3 is TGTGCCAGCAGTGAATGGGCGGGGACGATATATTTT. The full variable domain, with the rest looked up from reference TRBV25-1 and TRBJ1-3, is EADIYQTPRYLVIGTGKKITLECSQTMGHDKMYWYQQDPGMELHLIHYSYGVNSTEKGDLSSESTVSRIRTEHFPLTLESARPSHTSQYLCASSEWAGTIYFGEGSWLTVV.